Listed below are T cell receptor beta chains from one sample, sequenced in a study of T cell repertoires in cytomegalovirus infection. TCRdb used MiXCR to reprocess the reads, holding one entry per CDR3 protein. This sample has about 310,000 distinct CDR3 sequences, with about 25% found just once. These receptors lack a known antigen. Specimen: cultured PBMCs, collected from culture after CMV antigen stimulation. The receptors were sampled from a human donor in good health (CMV status not recorded). Some clones in this sample may be carry-over from other donors' samples. CDR3s include the opening cysteine and the closing phenylalanine or tryptophan. The order of the fields is CDR3 length, J gene, V gene, CDR3 protein.

length: 16
J: TRBJ2-5
V: TRBV6-2/TRBV6-3
CDR3: CASHRDPKLRMETQYF

length: 16
J: TRBJ1-2
V: TRBV6-2/TRBV6-3
CDR3: CASLSHPGQPNYGYTF

length: 15
J: TRBJ1-3
V: TRBV7-9
CDR3: CASSPGGRSGNTIYF

length: 13
J: TRBJ1-5
V: TRBV5-5
CDR3: CASSLMGNQPQHF

length: 14
J: TRBJ1-5
V: TRBV28
CDR3: CASSTGTGNQPQHF

length: 11
J: TRBJ1-1
V: TRBV6-5
CDR3: CASSYGTEAFF

length: 13
J: TRBJ2-7
V: TRBV6-1
CDR3: CASTRGDGGEQYF

length: 15
J: TRBJ2-5
V: TRBV7-2
CDR3: CASSLSGGREETQYF

length: 13
J: TRBJ2-2
V: TRBV19
CDR3: CATSTGAAGELFF

length: 13
J: TRBJ2-7
V: TRBV28
CDR3: CASSPIDGNEQYF

length: 10
J: TRBJ2-5
V: TRBV2
CDR3: CASREETQYF

length: 14
J: TRBJ2-4
V: TRBV7-2
CDR3: CASSSGGGRNIQYF

length: 16
J: TRBJ1-2
V: TRBV6-1
CDR3: CASSDQKLRDDPLRTF

length: 14
J: TRBJ2-5
V: TRBV5-4
CDR3: CASSPGNTRETQYF

length: 18
J: TRBJ2-1
V: TRBV6-2/TRBV6-3
CDR3: CASTPTTRTVTPNNEQFF

length: 15
J: TRBJ2-5
V: TRBV7-2
CDR3: CASSLVNGRQETQYF

length: 16
J: TRBJ2-3
V: TRBV24-1
CDR3: CATSDLSGRAADTQYF

length: 13
J: TRBJ1-1
V: TRBV30
CDR3: CAWTETSGTEAFF

length: 15
J: TRBJ1-2
V: TRBV5-6
CDR3: CASSPGQGESYGYTF

length: 17
J: TRBJ2-5
V: TRBV11-3
CDR3: CASSLESLAGEGETQYF

length: 15
J: TRBJ2-2
V: TRBV28
CDR3: CASKMDELNTGELFF

length: 16
J: TRBJ2-3
V: TRBV15
CDR3: CATRRDRISSTDTQYF

length: 16
J: TRBJ2-1
V: TRBV11-2
CDR3: CASSLGQRSGGNEQFF